This T cell receptor beta chain was observed in a study of T cell responses to AZD1222 COVID-19 vaccine. Only in-frame clones appear in the TCRdb table, and some are missing; sequencing was by immunoSEQ multiplex PCR. The table has 150,000 or so clones, around 90% seen once; the top ten hold around 1.3%. Whole-study findings and limits: Possibly, clonal diversity was underestimated; donors were largely white British and included more females.

This clone was seen only once. Its antigen is not identified. The source was peripheral blood, collected on day 0 of AZD1222 vaccination. The source of this sequence is an adult in good health.

CDR3 region: CATSDLHGGEPYNEQFF. Written as DNA, the CDR3 is TGTGCCACCAGTGATTTGCATGGAGGGGAGCCCTACAATGAGCAGTTCTTC. The chain links TRBV24-1 to TRBJ2-1; D might be TRBD2 (6 bases). The CDR3 is 17 residues long. Germline lookup yields CDR1 KGHDR and CDR2 SFDVKD. Trimming removed 0 bases at V and 2 bases at J, with 13 bases between.